This section outlines one T cell receptor (beta chain) sequence together with its context. The antigen is not known. This sample was taken from a study of CD8 T cells in ankylosing spondylitis. Notes on the study in general: It appeared that ankylosing spondylitis blood was characterized by a TCR beta motif of several highly homologous variants. Clones linked to disease, bearing a CD8+ phenotype, were relatively rare in peripheral blood. As reported, disease-linked clones showed significant enrichment in matched ankylosing spondylitis synovial fluid.

With 4 bases removed from V and 5 bases from J, the gap between germline ends came to 17 bases. The length of the CDR3 is 16 residues. CDR1 is LGHNA, CDR2 YNFKEQ, per germline. TCR beta libraries were made by quantitative 5'-RACE with molecular barcodes. MiXCR was run by TCRdb on the 5' RACE reads, yielding one entry per CDR3 protein. Of about 340,000 distinct CDR3 sequences in the sample, roughly 14% are singletons; the top ten hold about 1.1%. The sequenced material came from blood, either unsorted or a sorted T cell fraction (not recorded which). This sequence joins TRBV4-2 and TRBJ1-4; D remains ambiguous. The TCR originated in a male donor with ankylosing spondylitis or in good health (not recorded which). The CDR3 reads CASSPTGEGRNEKLFF. CDR3 coding DNA: TGTGCCAGCAGCCCCACCGGGGAGGGAAGGAATGAAAAACTGTTTTTT.